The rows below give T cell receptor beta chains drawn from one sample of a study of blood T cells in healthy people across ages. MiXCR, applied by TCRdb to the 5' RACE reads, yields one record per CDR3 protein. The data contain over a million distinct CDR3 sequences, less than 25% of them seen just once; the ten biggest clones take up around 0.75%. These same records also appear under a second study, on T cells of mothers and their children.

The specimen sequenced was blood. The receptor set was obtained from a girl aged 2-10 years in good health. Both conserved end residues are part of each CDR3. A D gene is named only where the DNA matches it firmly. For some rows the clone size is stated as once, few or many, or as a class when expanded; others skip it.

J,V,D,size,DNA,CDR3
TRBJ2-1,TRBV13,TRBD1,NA,TGTGCCAGCCAAGGACAGGGTTGGGTCAATGAGCAGTTCTTC,CASQGQGWVNEQFF
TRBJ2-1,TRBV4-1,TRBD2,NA,TGCGCCAGCAGCCAATCTGGGACTAGTAACAATGAGCAGTTCTTC,CASSQSGTSNNEQFF
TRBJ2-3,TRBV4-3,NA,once,TGCGCCAGCAGCCAAAGAAGGGCAGATACGCGGTATTTT,CASSQRRADTRYF
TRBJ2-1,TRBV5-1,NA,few,TGCGCCAGCAGCTTGACTAGCCCCTCCTACAATGAGCAGTTCTTC,CASSLTSPSYNEQFF
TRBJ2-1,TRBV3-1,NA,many,TGTGCCAGCAGCCACCTGTACAATGAGCAGTTCTTC,CASSHLYNEQFF
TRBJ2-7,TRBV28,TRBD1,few,TGTGCCAGCAGTCCCAGGGGGTGGAACTACGAGCAGTACTTC,CASSPRGWNYEQYF
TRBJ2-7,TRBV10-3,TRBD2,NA,TGTGCCATCAGTGAGTCACCTGCGGGAGACTACGAGCAGTACTTC,CAISESPAGDYEQYF
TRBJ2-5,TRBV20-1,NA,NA,TGCAGTGCTAGCCCTGGCTTCCAAGAGACCCAGTACTTC,CSASPGFQETQYF
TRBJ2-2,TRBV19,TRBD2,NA,TGTGCCAGTAGACGGGTAGCGGGAGAGGCCGGGGAGCTGTTTTTT,CASRRVAGEAGELFF
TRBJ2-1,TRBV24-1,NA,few,TGTGCCACCAGTGACGAGACAACCACCAATGAGCAGTTCTTC,CATSDETTTNEQFF
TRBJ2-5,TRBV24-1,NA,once,TGTGCCACCAGTGAAGAGGTGGGAGATCCTCAAGAGACCCAGTACTTC,CATSEEVGDPQETQYF
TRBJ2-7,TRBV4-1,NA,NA,TGCGCCAGCAGCCAAGAAATCGGGCTAAAGCAGGGCGAGCAGTACTTC,CASSQEIGLKQGEQYF
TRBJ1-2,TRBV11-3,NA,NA,TGTGCCAGCAGCTTAGATGCTTTCAACTATGGCTACACCTTC,CASSLDAFNYGYTF
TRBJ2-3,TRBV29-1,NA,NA,TGCAGCGTTCAGGGACAACCACAGGGTACAGATACGCAGTATTTT,CSVQGQPQGTDTQYF